The 25 T cell receptor beta chains below were found in one sample sequenced in a study of radiotherapy plus CTLA-4 blockade in lung cancer. This table comes from immunoSEQ multiplex PCR, and its TCRdb copy is limited to in-frame clones, with some not included. The sample lists more than 90,000 clones, 85% to 90% occurring once. The sample was peripheral blood, taken from a patient treated with radiotherapy plus ipilimumab. The receptors originated from a human donor with non-small cell lung cancer that progressed on radiotherapy plus ipilimumab.

This clone occurred once. J is TRBJ2-7 and V is TRBV11-2; TRBD2 might be the D (5 bases). This CDR3 region has 14 residues. V was pared by 5 bases and J by 4 bases, with 15 bases between. In germline, CDR1 is SGHAT, CDR2 FQNNGV. Here the CDR3 DNA reads TGTGCCAGCAGCCTTCTCAGGACGGGATACGAGCAGTACTTC. It codes for CASSLLRTGYEQYF.

The CDR3 DNA follows: TGTGCCAGTAGTATCTTGGGGGCACGGACTAACTATGGCTACACCTTC. The encoded protein is CASSILGARTNYGYTF. The chain links TRBV19 to TRBJ1-2; D possibly corresponds to TRBD1 (6 bases). The CDR3 covers 16 residues. Deletions cut 3 bases from V and 0 bases from J, with 14 bases between. Germline CDR1 and CDR2: LNHDA and SQIVND (reference sequence). The entire variable domain, with the rest obtained from reference TRBV19 and TRBJ1-2, is as follows: DGGITQSPKYLFRKEGQNVTLSCEQNLNHDAMYWYRQDPGQGLRLIYYSQIVNDFQKGDIAEGYSVSREKKESFPLTVTSAQKNPTAFYLCASSILGARTNYGYTFGSGTRLTVV.

This rearrangement joins TRBV9 to TRBJ2-5; 9 bases match TRBD2. The CDR3 covers 14 residues. CDR1 is SGDLS, CDR2 YYNGEE, per germline. Germline trimming cut 0 bases from V and 4 bases from J; bases unmatched to any gene: 1. The CDR3 spells CASSVVGLAETQYF. DNA for the CDR3: TGTGCCAGCAGCGTAGTGGGACTAGCAGAGACCCAGTACTTC.

V gene TRBV9 combines with J gene TRBJ1-3, with D possibly matching TRBD1 (5 bases). V was pared by 4 bases and J by 3 bases, with 20 bases between. Germline V gene lookup returns CDR1 SGDLS and CDR2 YYNGEE. The CDR3 has 17 amino acids. CDR3 loop: CASSRGARIDFGNTIYF. The DNA of the CDR3 is TGTGCCAGCAGCCGAGGGGCCCGTATTGATTTTGGAAACACCATATATTTT.

This chain joins TRBV19 and TRBJ2-7; 8 nucleotides agree with TRBD2. This CDR3 is built from 15 residues. The trim removed 5 bases at V and 3 bases at J, leaving 9 bases unmatched. Germline assignment: CDR1 LNHDA and CDR2 SQIVND (reference sequence). The CDR3 is CASSLTSGRNYEQYF. The CDR3 region has the DNA TGTGCCAGTAGTCTTACTAGCGGTCGAAACTACGAGCAGTACTTC.

J is TRBJ2-7 and V is TRBV6-6; 8 positions match TRBD2. Unmatched junction bases numbered 8, after V lost 3 bases and J lost 4 bases. Germline-derived CDR1 and CDR2 are MNHNY and SVGAGI (reference sequence). The CDR3 has 15 amino acids. The CDR3 loop is CASSYGGSGTYEQYF. For the CDR3, the DNA is TGTGCCAGCAGTTATGGGGGTAGCGGGACATACGAGCAGTACTTC.

The chain is built from TRBV7-2 and TRBJ1-2; 8 bases are shared with TRBD1. Looked up from germline, CDR1 is SGHTA and CDR2 is FQGNSA. The V segment lost 4 bases and the J segment 4 bases; nucleotides outside the gene matches: 2. This CDR3 has 13 amino acids. CDR3 sequence: CASSSDRGYGYTF. CDR3 bases: TGTGCCAGCAGCTCCGACAGGGGCTATGGCTACACCTTC.

V gene TRBV9 combines with J gene TRBJ2-2, with D perhaps TRBD1 (5 bases). Germline loops: CDR1 SGDLS, CDR2 YYNGEE. The CDR3 has 15 amino acids. V was clipped by 1 base and J by 0 bases, with 7 bases between them. This CDR3 reads CASSVRTPNTGELFF. The CDR3 DNA is TGTGCCAGCAGCGTAAGGACACCGAACACCGGGGAGCTGTTTTTT.

A few counts support this clone. V is TRBV7-9 and J is TRBJ1-5, with D perhaps TRBD1 (5 bases). CDR3 length equals 12 residues. V lost 9 bases and J 4 bases, leaving 10 bases between the germline ends. The V gene's germline CDR1 is SEHNR and CDR2 FQNEAQ (reference sequence). The CDR3 sequence is CASGTGNQPQHF. The CDR3 DNA sequence: TGTGCCAGTGGGACGGGGAATCAGCCCCAGCATTTT.

This chain uses TRBV5-6 with TRBJ2-7; 7 positions agree with TRBD2. The CDR3 spans 17 residues. The V segment lost 4 bases and the J segment 4 bases; nucleotides outside the gene matches: 17. Germline CDR1 and CDR2: SGHDT and YYEEEE. The CDR3 DNA reads TGTGCCAGCAGCCAACTGACTAGCCCCCGCGGCCAATACGAGCAGTACTTC. Its translation: CASSQLTSPRGQYEQYF.

The chain links TRBV11-3 to TRBJ2-1; 9 bases are shared with TRBD1. The germline V gene has CDR1 SGHNT and CDR2 YENEEA. CDR3 length: 13 residues. The junction had 2 bases not matched to a gene; V was cut back by 4 bases and J by 7 bases. CDR3 residues: CASSSGQGNEQFF. CDR3 nucleotide sequence: TGTGCCAGCAGCTCAGGACAGGGGAATGAGCAGTTCTTC.

The chain uses TRBV7-6 and TRBJ2-3, with a possible D match to TRBD1 (5 bases). V was shortened by 2 bases and J by 0 bases, with 9 bases between the two germline ends. This CDR3 is built from 15 residues. Germline V gives CDR1 SGHVS, CDR2 FNYEAQ. The CDR3 reads CASSLTAGSTDTQYF. CDR3 DNA: TGTGCCAGCAGCTTAACAGCAGGGAGCACAGATACGCAGTATTTT.

The chain recombines TRBV7-6 with TRBJ2-1, with 12 bases lining up with TRBD2. CDR1 is SGHVS and CDR2 is FNYEAQ in the germline V gene. This CDR3 is 16 amino acids long. V gave up 0 bases and J gave up 8 bases; unmatched junction bases: 5. The CDR3: CASSLALAGGPDEQFF. The CDR3 DNA is TGTGCCAGCAGCTTAGCGCTAGCGGGAGGGCCGGATGAGCAGTTCTTC.

V and J are TRBV30 and TRBJ1-5; possible D gene TRBD1, 5 bases. The V gene lost 0 bases and the J gene lost 4 bases, with 16 bases spanning the gap. The length of the CDR3 is 16 residues. Germline-derived CDR1 and CDR2 are GTSNPN and SVGIG (reference sequence). CDR3 sequence: CAWSVRDRDGNQPQHF. CDR3 bases: TGTGCCTGGAGTGTACGGGACCGCGATGGGAATCAGCCCCAGCATTTT. Based on the CDR3 plus reference TRBV30 and TRBJ1-5, the full variable domain is SQTIHQWPATLVQPVGSPLSLECTVEGTSNPNLYWYRQAAGRGLQLLFYSVGIGQISSEVPQNLSASRPQDRQFILSSKKLLLSDSGFYLCAWSVRDRDGNQPQHFGDGTRLSIL.

This clone was recorded a few times. CDR3 sequence (DNA): TGTGCCAGCAGGGGCAGGGTAGATACGCAGTATTTT. Amino acids: CASRGRVDTQYF. This chain uses TRBV28 with TRBJ2-3; maybe TRBD1 (5 bases). V was shortened by 6 bases and J by 5 bases, with 9 bases between the two germline ends. Germline CDR1 is MDHEN and CDR2 is SYDVKM. There are 12 residues in the CDR3.

This clone was recorded once. The junction departs from the called germline gene at one end, perhaps through a read error. The V gene is TRBV6-1, the J gene TRBJ2-7, with a tentative D call TRBD1 (5 bases). CDR1 and CDR2 (germline): MNHNS, SASEGT. CDR3 size: 13 residues. CDR3 coding DNA: TGTGCCAGCAGTTTAACGAGACAGTACCTCCTCCACTTC. Translated: CASSLTRQYLLHF.

V and J are TRBV18 and TRBJ1-4, with D unresolved. The CDR3 totals 16 residues. V lost 6 bases and J 3 bases, leaving 17 bases between the germline ends. Per the germline V gene, CDR1 is KGHSH and CDR2 is LQKENI. CDR3 coding DNA: TGTGCCAGCTCGGCAATTCCCCCGCCGGCTAATGAAAAACTGTTTTTT. It specifies CASSAIPPPANEKLFF.

V gene TRBV19 combines with J gene TRBJ2-3; 7 nucleotides match TRBD1. The V gene's germline CDR1 is LNHDA and CDR2 SQIVND (reference sequence). The CDR3 is 15 residues long. V shed 5 bases and J 3 bases; nucleotides not matched to a gene: 8. The CDR3 nucleotides read TGTGCCAGTAGTCTACAGGGGTGGGGAACAGATACGCAGTATTTT. Protein: CASSLQGWGTDTQYF.

This rearrangement joins TRBV27 to TRBJ2-7, with 9 nucleotides matching TRBD2. The CDR3 runs to 15 residues. Germline-derived CDR1 and CDR2 are MNHEY and SMNVEV (reference sequence). The junction had 11 bases not matched to a gene; V was cut back by 6 bases and J by 5 bases. CDR3 DNA sequence: TGTGCCAGCAGATTTGCCCTAGCGGGAAGCGACGAGCAGTACTTC. This translates into CASRFALAGSDEQYF.

This clone was observed a single time. The chain has TRBV6-5 and TRBJ1-2, with 11 bases matching TRBD1. V trimming: 6 bases; J trimming: 5 bases; junction bases outside the gene matches: 8. The CDR3 consists of 15 residues. The germline V gene has CDR1 MNHEY and CDR2 SVGAGI. In DNA, the CDR3 is TGTGCCAGCAGGCCCGGCGGGACAGGGGGTTATGGCTACACCTTC. Amino acids: CASRPGGTGGYGYTF.

Notes on this clone: An end of the junction differs from the germline gene, which may be a read error. The chain links TRBV7-7 to TRBJ2-2, with 7 nucleotides matching TRBD2. This CDR3 spans 15 amino acids. Looked up from germline, CDR1 is SSHAT and CDR2 is FNYEAQ (reference sequence). The CDR3 DNA follows: TGTGCTAGCAGCTCGGCTAGCGGCCCCACCGGGGAGCTGTTTTTT. It yields the protein CASSSASGPTGELFF.

The chain joins TRBV5-1 to TRBJ1-3; no reliable D call. CDR1 is SGHRS and CDR2 is YFSETQ in the germline V gene. Trimming stripped 3 bases from V and 4 bases from J, with 11 bases between. The CDR3 runs 14 residues. The CDR3 DNA sequence: TGCGCCAGCAGCTCCGACGGGTTAGGAAACACCATATATTTT. As protein: CASSSDGLGNTIYF.

The chain recombines TRBV7-9 with TRBJ2-1; D is ambiguous. This CDR3 is 14 amino acids long. Trimming removed 5 bases at V and 3 bases at J, with 11 bases between. Germline V lookup: CDR1 SEHNR, CDR2 FQNEAQ (reference sequence). DNA for the CDR3: TGTGCCAGCAGCCCCCGAGGAGTCTACAATGAGCAGTTCTTC. Its translation: CASSPRGVYNEQFF.

The V and J genes are TRBV5-1 and TRBJ2-1; the D is unclear. This CDR3 is built from 14 residues. The V and J ends lost 4 bases and 5 bases respectively, with 13 bases between them. Germline-derived CDR1 and CDR2 are SGHRS and YFSETQ. Written as DNA, the CDR3 is TGCGCCAGCAGCCCCGAGAGACCCAACAATGAGCAGTTCTTC. It encodes CASSPERPNNEQFF.

The genes are TRBV11-2 and TRBJ2-1; 7 bases agree with TRBD2. The CDR3 runs to 16 residues. With 5 bases clipped from V and 3 bases from J, the junction kept 10 bases outside the gene matches. Germline V gene sequence: CDR1 SGHAT, CDR2 FQNNGV. The CDR3 region is CASSPRRAGDYNEQFF. The CDR3 DNA is TGTGCCAGCAGCCCCCGGCGGGCGGGGGACTACAATGAGCAGTTCTTC.